The clone carrying this TCR beta chain was recorded many times. Using its own MiXCR run on the 5' RACE reads, TCRdb lists one record per CDR3 protein. This sample has 50,000 to 75,000 distinct CDR3 sequences, with about 20% found just once. The CDR3 has 14 amino acids. With V trimmed by 0 bases and J by 4 bases, 5 bases remained unmatched. Germline V gene data show CDR1 as SQVTM and CDR2 as ANQGSEA. The clonotype comes from a female donor with breast cancer. V and J are TRBV29-1 and TRBJ1-2; 7 bases match TRBD1. Sequenced material: memory CD4+ T cells sorted from a lymph node. This sample's subset: memory CD4+ T cells, CD4+CD45RO+CD25-. The CDR3 DNA reads TGCAGCGTTGAAGAAGCCAGGGGGGGCTATGGCTACACCTTC. Protein product: CSVEEARGGYGYTF.